This TCR beta chain is drawn from a study of regulatory T cells in long-lasting Graves disease. Library construction for TCR beta used iRepertoire HTBI primers and Arm-PCR of CDR3 regions. TCRdb fed the multiplex PCR reads into MiXCR, producing one record per CDR3 protein. The sample has 350,000 to 500,000 distinct CDR3 sequences, 16% seen once. Time point: newly diagnosed GD, antithyroid drugs for less than 3 months. RNA extracted from PBMCs served as the sequencing template. This sample was shared with a second study, whose subject was T cells in Graves' hyperthyroidism and ophthalmopathy. Per that study: A set of HTBI primers served as the primers for a first-round RT-PCR of the TCR CDR3.

The sequence was collected from a woman in her twenties or thirties with Graves disease. The sample was peripheral blood mononuclear cells (PBMCs), taken at new diagnosis, from a patient treated with antithyroid drugs.

The CDR3 spells CASSPGQLTSYNEQFF. The CDR3 DNA follows: TGTGCCAGCAGTCCCGGACAGTTAACCTCCTACAATGAGCAGTTCTTC. The chain links TRBV14 to TRBJ2-1; D may be TRBD1 (6 bases). Germline CDR1 and CDR2: SGHDN and FVKESK. Trimming shortened V by 6 bases and J by 0 bases, and 15 bases separated the two germline ends. CDR3 size: 16 residues.